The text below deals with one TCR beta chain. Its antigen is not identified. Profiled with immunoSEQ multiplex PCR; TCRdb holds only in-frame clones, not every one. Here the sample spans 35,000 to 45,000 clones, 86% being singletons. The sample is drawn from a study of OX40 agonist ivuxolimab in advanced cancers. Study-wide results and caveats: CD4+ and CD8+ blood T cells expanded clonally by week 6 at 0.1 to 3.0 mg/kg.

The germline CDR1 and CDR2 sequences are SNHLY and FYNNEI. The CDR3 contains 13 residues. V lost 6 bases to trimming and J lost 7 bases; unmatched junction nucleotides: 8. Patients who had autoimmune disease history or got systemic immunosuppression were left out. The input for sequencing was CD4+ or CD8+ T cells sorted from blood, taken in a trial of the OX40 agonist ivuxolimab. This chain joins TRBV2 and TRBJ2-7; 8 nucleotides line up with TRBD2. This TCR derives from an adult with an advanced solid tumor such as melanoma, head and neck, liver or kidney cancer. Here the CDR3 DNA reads TGTGCCAGCAGCTACCTGGTAGCGGGGGAGCAGTACTTC. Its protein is CASSYLVAGEQYF.